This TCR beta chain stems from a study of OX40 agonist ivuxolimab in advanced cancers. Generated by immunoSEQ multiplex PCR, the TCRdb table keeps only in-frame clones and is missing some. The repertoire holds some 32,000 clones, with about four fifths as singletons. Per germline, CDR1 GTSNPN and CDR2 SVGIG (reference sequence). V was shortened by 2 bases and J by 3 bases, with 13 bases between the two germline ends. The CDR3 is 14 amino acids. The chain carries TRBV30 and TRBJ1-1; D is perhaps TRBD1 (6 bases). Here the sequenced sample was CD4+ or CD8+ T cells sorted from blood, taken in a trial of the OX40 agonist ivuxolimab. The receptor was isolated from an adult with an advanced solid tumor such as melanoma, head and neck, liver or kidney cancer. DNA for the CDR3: TGTGCCTGGAGTTCACAGGGTGGGTACACTGAAGCTTTCTTT. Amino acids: CAWSSQGGYTEAFF.